The text below deals with one T cell receptor beta chain. This specimen comes from a study of blood T cell repertoires in COVID-19. Across the whole study: Whether acute or convalescent, the COVID-19 samples came from the United States, Italy and Spain. The analysed material was cDNA or gDNA that came from T cells, B-cell-depleted T cells, or PBMCs.

Source study methods: Amplification from reference gene primers served as the basis for estimated nucleated cell counts. TCRdb's table, derived via immunoSEQ multiplex PCR, lists solely in-frame clones and lacks some. The V and J calls and clone size are taken from that table; D and trimming were inferred from the DNA. The sample yields roughly 500,000 clones, 80% to 90% seen once. Specimen: peripheral blood. This TCR was sampled from a man aged 18-30 years with COVID-19, enrolled during active disease.

In DNA, the CDR3 is TGTGCCAGCAGCGACAGGGACGGCGAGCAGTACTTC. This codes for CASSDRDGEQYF. The V call is TRBV5-5, the J call TRBJ2-7, with 7 bases aligning to TRBD1. The ends lost 4 bases at V and 6 bases at J; junction bases unmatched: 4. Germline CDR1 SGHKS, CDR2 YYEKEE (reference sequence). The CDR3 sequence is 12 residues long.